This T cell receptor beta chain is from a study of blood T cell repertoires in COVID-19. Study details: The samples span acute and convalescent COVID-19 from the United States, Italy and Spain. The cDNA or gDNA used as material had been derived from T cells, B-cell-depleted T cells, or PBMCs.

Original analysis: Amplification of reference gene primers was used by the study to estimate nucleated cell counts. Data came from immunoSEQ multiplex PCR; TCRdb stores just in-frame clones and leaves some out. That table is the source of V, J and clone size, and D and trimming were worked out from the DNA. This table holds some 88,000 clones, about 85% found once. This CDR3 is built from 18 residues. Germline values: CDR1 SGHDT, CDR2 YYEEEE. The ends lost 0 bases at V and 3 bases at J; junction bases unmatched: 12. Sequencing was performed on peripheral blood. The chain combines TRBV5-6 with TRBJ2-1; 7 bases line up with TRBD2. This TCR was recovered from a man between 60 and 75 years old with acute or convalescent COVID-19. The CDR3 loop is CASSLAGASGSIYNEQFF. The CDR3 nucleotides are TGTGCCAGCAGCTTGGCCGGGGCTAGCGGTTCGATCTACAATGAGCAGTTCTTC.